This paragraph reports one T cell receptor beta chain. This clone has more than one count but fewer than ten. The antigen it recognizes is unknown. No base-level quality is on record; no much larger clone is a single base apart. The collaborating institutions used their own protocols to collect whole blood in K2EDTA tubes. Collaborator samples were shipped for TCRbeta analysis as frozen whole blood, isolated PBMCs, or DNA extracted from either sample type. The data are from a study of blood T cell repertoires in COVID-19 (dated by TCRdb to the early 2020s). In the study overall: Samples covering the acute and convalescent phases of COVID-19 were provided by collaborators in the United States, Italy and Spain. Deeply sampled blood TCRbeta repertoires from subjects exposed to, actively infected with, or recovered from COVID-19 were included in the dataset. Where HLA class I and class II types were available, the types were taken from metadata supplied by the sample provider, not from assay-based typing. Samples were obtained from the ongoing ImmuneRACE study (first 160 participants) and from 1,254 subjects provided by 6 global collaborators. The prospective study material was composed of cDNA or gDNA derived from T cells, B-cell-depleted T cells, or PBMCs. A de-identified subject ID, COVID-19 status, age in years and sex were almost always included in the sample metadata. The repertoires were released in a freely available public database meant as a resource for research on the immune response to SARS-CoV-2.

The CDR3 has 14 amino acids, counting the end cysteine and phenylalanine. Only the CDR3 DNA stays, 42 bases, in frame from base 1. The germline V gene provides CDR1 SGHRS and CDR2 YFSETQ. Between the V and J ends, shortened by 4 bases and 7 bases respectively, the junction contains 14 bases. The investigation overall reported the following: The quantity of clinical and demographic metadata differed by source and by participant and was supplied without curation.

The immunoSEQ Assay, a bias-controlled multiplex PCR, was used to amplify TCRbeta CDR3 regions from genomic DNA. The source study handled its data this way. Nucleated cell counts per sample were estimated from amplification of reference gene primers within the assay. To quantify the absolute abundance of each unique TCRbeta CDR3 rearrangement, sequence reads were collapsed and filtered. Productive Simpson clonality was computed per sample as the square root of Simpson's diversity index over productive rearrangements. Here the immuneACCESS table is served through TCRdb, limited to in-frame sequences with V and J called. Missing clones are a known gap in these copies; in checked studies unresolved V genes cover under half, and the rest lacks a known reason. V and J calls plus clone size are reproduced from that table; the DNA served to infer D and trimming. This sample holds 130,000 or so clones; 81% were observed only once. The top ten clones comprise roughly 9% of the sample.

This TCR derives from a woman aged 55 to 70 with active or convalescent COVID-19. The V and J segments used are TRBV5-1 and TRBJ1-4; TRBD1 is a weak D gene call, 6 bases matching. What was sequenced was peripheral blood. The DNA sequence follows: TGCGCCAGCAGCCAAGGACAGCCGGGTGAAAAACTGTTTTTT. It translates to CASSQGQPGEKLFF. The variable domain in full, with residues beyond the CDR3 obtained from the reference TRBV5-1 and TRBJ1-4 genes, is KAGVTQTPRYLIKTRGQQVTLSCSPISGHRSVSWYQQTPGQGLQFLFEYFSETQRNKGNFPGRFSGRQFSNSRSEMNVSTLELGDSALYLCASSQGQPGEKLFFGSGTQLSVL.